This T cell receptor beta chain was identified during a study of blood T cell repertoires in COVID-19. Whole-study context: Whether acute or convalescent, the COVID-19 samples came from the United States, Italy and Spain.

Original data processing: Estimation of nucleated cell counts relied on the amplification of reference gene primers. This table comes from immunoSEQ multiplex PCR, and its TCRdb copy is limited to in-frame clones, with some not included. V, J and clone size derive from that table, while D and trimming were established from the DNA sequence. The data hold about 480,000 clones, with around nine tenths observed a single time. Trimming shortened V by 0 bases and J by 5 bases, and 14 bases separated the two germline ends. Per germline, CDR1 SGHDN and CDR2 FVKESK. This CDR3 is 16 amino acids long. Sequences were obtained from peripheral blood. The chain uses TRBV14 and TRBJ2-1, with D maybe TRBD1 (6 bases). The receptor was isolated from a woman aged 45-59 years with COVID-19, enrolled during active disease. The CDR3 DNA is TGTGCCAGCAGCCAAGATACGGACAGACGGGACAATGAGCAGTTCTTC. It translates to CASSQDTDRRDNEQFF.